This entry lists 20 T cell receptor beta chains sequenced from one sample in a study of identical twins (dated by TCRdb to the mid-2010s). The library was obtained by 5' RACE. Sequencing was carried out with an Illumina HiSeq 2000. TCRdb passed the public sequencing reads through fastp at Q25 and MiXCR, retaining productive beta sequences. For every CDR3 protein sequence, its rows merge into one entry that carries the most common genes and DNA. The sample includes roughly 690,000 distinct CDR3 sequences, with around 20% observed a single time. Over 4% of the sample rests with the top ten. This sample was also put to use in a study of T cells expressing NK-cell markers.

The specimen was PBMCs. The receptors were gathered from a woman aged 18-29 years in good health.

The rearrangement uses TRBV11-2 and TRBJ2-1, with D perhaps matching TRBD1 or TRBD2 (6 bases each). Trimming pared 0 bases from V and 4 bases from J, leaving 13 bases between. CDR3 length: 16 residues. Germline assignment: CDR1 SGHAT and CDR2 FQNNGV. Here the CDR3 DNA reads TGTGCCAGCAGCTTAGATATGGGCGGGACATACAATGAGCAGTTCTTC. Translating it yields CASSLDMGGTYNEQFF.

The chain joins TRBV27 to TRBJ2-6; 11 bases match TRBD1. The CDR3 has 19 residues. Germline trimming cut 3 bases from V and 0 bases from J; bases unmatched to any gene: 7. CDR1 is MNHEY, CDR2 SMNVEV, per germline (reference sequence). CDR3 coding DNA: TGTGCCAGCAGTTTCGGGACAGGGGGAGGACTCTCTGGGGCCAACGTCCTGACTTTC. As protein: CASSFGTGGGLSGANVLTF. The full variable domain, in which reference TRBV27 and TRBJ2-6 provide the parts outside the CDR3, is EAQVTQNPRYLITVTGKKLTVTCSQNMNHEYMSWYRQDPGLGLRQIYYSMNVEVTDKGDVPEGYKVSRKEKRNFPLILESPSPNQTSLYFCASSFGTGGGLSGANVLTFGAGSRLTVL.

Here the CDR3 reads CASSRWTGGVDEQYF. The CDR3 DNA reads as TGTGCCAGCAGCCGCTGGACAGGGGGGGTCGACGAGCAGTACTTC. The chain couples TRBV5-4 to TRBJ2-7; 10 nucleotides line up with TRBD1. The CDR3 consists of 15 residues. The ends lost 4 bases at V and 5 bases at J; junction bases unmatched: 9. Germline V CDR1 and CDR2: SGHNT, YYREEE (reference sequence).

The V call is TRBV10-3, the J call TRBJ2-1; TRBD2 is a possible D gene (7 bases). CDR1 is ENHRY, CDR2 SYGVKD, per germline. The CDR3 loop spans 16 amino acids. Trimming took 3 bases from V and 3 from J, leaving 15 bases between them. In DNA form, the CDR3 reads TGTGCCATCAGTGAACCCCTGGGAGGGGGCTACAATGAGCAGTTCTTC. Its protein product is CAISEPLGGGYNEQFF.

The chain links TRBV24-1 to TRBJ2-1; 9 nucleotides align to TRBD1. Germline-derived CDR1 and CDR2 are KGHDR and SFDVKD. CDR3 length equals 15 residues. V lost 3 bases and J lost 7; bases outside the gene matches: 6. CDR3 amino acids: CATSDPGTGLNEQFF. CDR3 DNA sequence: TGTGCCACCAGTGATCCCGGGACAGGGCTGAATGAGCAGTTCTTC.

This clonotype appeared once. The V call is TRBV20-1, the J call TRBJ2-1, with a possible D match to TRBD2 (5 bases). Germline V gives CDR1 DFQATT, CDR2 SNEGSKA (reference sequence). Trimming left V 5 bases short and J 0 bases short, with 11 bases between. The CDR3 loop spans 14 amino acids. Here the CDR3 reads CSASPAGSYNEQFF. CDR3 coding DNA: TGCAGTGCTTCCCCTGCGGGCTCCTACAATGAGCAGTTCTTC.

In its sample, this clonotype was seen many times. The V call is TRBV5-5, the J call TRBJ2-5, with D perhaps matching TRBD1 (5 bases). Per the germline V gene, CDR1 is SGHKS and CDR2 is YYEKEE (reference sequence). There are 13 residues in the CDR3. The V end lost 6 bases, the J end lost 4 bases, and 13 bases lay between the germline ends. CDR3 residues: CASTTWGAETQYF. The CDR3 DNA reads as TGTGCCAGCACCACTTGGGGCGCAGAGACCCAGTACTTC.

The rearrangement links TRBV9 to TRBJ2-7, with D possibly TRBD2 on 5 matching bases. With 2 bases removed from V and 3 bases from J, the gap between germline ends came to 12 bases. The CDR3 spans 14 residues. Germline CDR1 SGDLS, CDR2 YYNGEE. The chain's CDR3 is CASSVGSASYEQYF. The CDR3, as DNA: TGTGCCAGCAGCGTGGGTAGCGCGAGCTACGAGCAGTACTTC.

This clonotype occurred a few times. V is TRBV20-1 and J is TRBJ2-1; 12 bases fit TRBD2. The J segment lost 7 bases and the V segment lost 3 bases, leaving 4 bases of the junction unmatched. From germline, CDR1 is DFQATT and CDR2 SNEGSKA (reference sequence). The CDR3 has 14 amino acids. The CDR3 DNA reads TGCAGTGCTAGGTGGCTAGCGGGAGGGAATGAGCAGTTCTTC. It is translated as CSARWLAGGNEQFF.

The chain joins TRBV4-3 to TRBJ1-2; D remains unclear. Germline V CDR1 and CDR2: LGHNA, YSLEER. V was trimmed by 0 bases and J by 2 bases, leaving 7 bases between them. The CDR3 runs 14 residues. In DNA form, the CDR3 reads TGCGCCAGCAGCCAAGATTCACGGAACTATGGCTACACCTTC. This encodes CASSQDSRNYGYTF.

For the CDR3, the DNA is TGTGCCAGCAGTGAAGCATTACCGGGAGCTACGCAGTATTTT. Its protein product is CASSEALPGATQYF. The V and J genes are TRBV6-1 and TRBJ2-3; TRBD2 is a possible D gene (6 bases). This CDR3 spans 14 amino acids. The germline V gene has CDR1 MNHNS and CDR2 SASEGT. V gave up 0 bases and J gave up 8 bases, with 12 bases separating them.

This clonotype was found many times. The chain couples TRBV27 to TRBJ2-7; TRBD2 is a possible D gene (5 bases). Germline CDR1 and CDR2: MNHEY and SMNVEV (reference sequence). CDR3 length: 12 residues. V was shortened by 3 bases and J by 6 bases, with 9 bases between the two germline ends. The DNA for the CDR3 is TGTGCCAGCAGTTTTCCTGGGAGCGAGCAGTACTTC. Its translation is CASSFPGSEQYF.

This clonotype appeared a few times. The chain joins TRBV12-3 or TRBV12-4 to TRBJ2-2, with D perhaps given as TRBD1 or TRBD2 (5 bases each). CDR3 size: 15 residues. Trimming pared 7 bases from V and 0 bases from J, leaving 12 bases between. CDR3 coding DNA: TGTGCCAGCACATTGGGACCGACGAACACCGGGGAGCTGTTTTTT. Encoded protein: CASTLGPTNTGELFF.

This clonotype showed up just a few times. J is TRBJ1-4 and V is TRBV6-5; tentative D call: TRBD1 (5 bases). V was trimmed by 6 bases and J by 10 bases, leaving 9 bases between them. Germline V gene data show CDR1 as MNHEY and CDR2 as SVGAGI. The CDR3 is made up of 11 amino acids. CDR3: CASSPGTKLFF. The CDR3 DNA sequence: TGTGCCAGCAGCCCGGGGACAAAACTGTTTTTT.

This clonotype was counted between two and nine times. J is TRBJ2-1 and V is TRBV7-6, with 7 bases lining up with TRBD1. CDR3 size: 16 residues. V shed 0 bases, J shed 5 bases, and the junction held 7 bases outside the gene matches. CDR1 SGHVS and CDR2 FNYEAQ come from the germline V gene. The CDR3 DNA follows: TGTGCCAGCAGCTTAGCCGTCGACAGGGTCAACAATGAGCAGTTCTTC. Encoded protein: CASSLAVDRVNNEQFF.

This clonotype turned up a few times. The genes are TRBV6-5 and TRBJ2-1; weak D call: TRBD2 (6 bases). The V and J ends lost 7 bases and 7 bases respectively, with 11 bases between them. CDR1 is MNHEY and CDR2 is SVGAGI in the germline V gene. The CDR3 covers 12 residues. The CDR3 here is CASTGSVNEQFF. For the CDR3, the DNA is TGTGCCAGCACCGGGAGTGTTAATGAGCAGTTCTTC.

V usage is TRBV20-1 and J usage is TRBJ2-5, with D perhaps TRBD1 (6 bases). The length of the CDR3 is 14 residues. V gave up 4 bases and J gave up 2 bases, with 14 bases separating them. The germline V gene has CDR1 DFQATT and CDR2 SNEGSKA (reference sequence). The CDR3 here is CSATRQVWQETQYF. Here the CDR3 DNA reads TGCAGTGCTACGCGACAGGTCTGGCAAGAGACCCAGTACTTC.

This clonotype was found a few times. This chain uses TRBV4-3 with TRBJ2-1; D not certain. The CDR3 loop spans 18 amino acids. From germline, CDR1 is LGHNA and CDR2 YSLEER. The V and J ends lost 2 bases and 9 bases respectively, with 26 bases between them. CDR3 loop: CASSQSEIANNKGGEQFF. CDR3 nucleotides: TGCGCCAGCAGCCAATCTGAAATCGCTAATAACAAGGGCGGTGAGCAGTTCTTC.

This chain joins TRBV7-2 and TRBJ2-5; 10 positions agree with TRBD1. CDR3 length equals 14 residues. Germline V gene lookup returns CDR1 SGHTA and CDR2 FQGNSA. V lost 5 bases to trimming and J lost 5 bases; unmatched junction nucleotides: 5. The CDR3 spells CASSPQGQGETQYF. DNA of the CDR3: TGTGCCAGCAGCCCGCAGGGACAGGGGGAGACCCAGTACTTC.

There are a few counts of this clonotype. The J gene is TRBJ2-1, the V gene TRBV6-5, with a possible D match to TRBD2 (5 bases). The CDR3 spans 19 residues. Germline CDR1 MNHEY, CDR2 SVGAGI. V was pared by 0 bases and J by 1 base, with 19 bases between. The CDR3 DNA reads TGTGCCAGCAGTTACTCGGGAGCGTCCAGCGCTAGATCCTACAATGAGCAGTTCTTC. Protein: CASSYSGASSARSYNEQFF.